This is a list of T cell receptor beta chains from one sample in a study of molecular identifiers for immune sequencing clone quantification. TCRdb reprocessed the PCR reads with MiXCR, giving one entry per CDR3 protein. This sample carries 85,000 to 130,000 distinct CDR3 sequences, about 35% of them seen once, and the ten largest clones take about 4.2%. The sample comprised naive CD8+ T cells from blood, with Jurkat cell RNA spiked in. Receptors were obtained from a human donor in good health. Some libraries in this study had Jurkat cell RNA spiked in. The CDR3 runs from the conserved cysteine through the conserved F or W. D genes are given only for firm matches. Clone size appears in some rows only: once, few, many, or a class for an expanded clone.

>TRBV6-1|NA|many|TRBJ1-5
CASSVGASNQPQHF
TGTGCCAGCAGTGTAGGTGCTAGCAATCAGCCCCAGCATTTT
>TRBV7-9|TRBD1|NA|TRBJ2-5
CASSPRDREQETQYF
TGTGCCAGCAGCCCTCGGGACAGGGAGCAAGAGACCCAGTACTTC
>TRBV6-2/TRBV6-3|NA|few|TRBJ2-3
CASTGGATDTQYF
TGTGCCAGCACTGGCGGGGCCACAGATACGCAGTATTTT
>TRBV7-7|TRBD2|few|TRBJ2-5
CASSLVGGSGRRGETQYF
TGTGCTAGCTCGCTTGTCGGCGGTAGCGGGAGGCGGGGTGAGACCCAGTACTTC
>TRBV12-3/TRBV12-4|TRBD1|NA|TRBJ1-1
CASSGTANTEAFF
TGTGCCAGCAGTGGGACAGCGAACACTGAAGCTTTCTTT
>TRBV6-2/TRBV6-3|TRBD1|NA|TRBJ2-2
CASTDRVDAGELFF
TGTGCCAGCACAGACAGGGTGGACGCCGGGGAGCTGTTTTTT
>TRBV3-1|TRBD1|NA|TRBJ2-7
CASSHGTGDYEQYF
TGTGCCAGCAGCCACGGGACAGGAGATTACGAGCAGTACTTC
>TRBV11-2|TRBD1|many|TRBJ2-3
CASSLAYGGTGSTDTQYF
TGTGCCAGCAGCTTGGCGTACGGAGGGACAGGTAGCACAGATACGCAGTATTTT
>TRBV12-3/TRBV12-4|NA|few|TRBJ2-5
CASSLGYGSETQYF
TGTGCCAGCAGTTTAGGATATGGATCGGAGACCCAGTACTTC
>TRBV5-4|TRBD2|many|TRBJ2-7
CASSLELAGTYEQYF
TGTGCCAGCAGCTTGGAACTAGCGGGGACCTACGAGCAGTACTTC
>TRBV7-6|TRBD2|many|TRBJ2-3
CASSPGLAESTDTQYF
TGTGCCAGCAGCCCGGGACTAGCGGAGAGCACAGATACGCAGTATTTT
>TRBV4-3|NA|NA|TRBJ2-1
CASSQGGRLSSYNEQFF
TGCGCCAGCAGCCAAGGGGGTCGACTTAGCTCCTACAATGAGCAGTTCTTC
>TRBV4-3|TRBD1|NA|TRBJ2-2
CASSQEGGLAGELFF
TGCGCCAGCAGCCAAGAAGGGGGCCTAGCCGGGGAGCTGTTTTTT
>TRBV7-9|NA|many|TRBJ1-1
CASSPELGTEAFF
TGTGCCAGCAGCCCCGAACTCGGCACTGAAGCTTTCTTT
>TRBV28|NA|few|TRBJ1-1
CACRDGSWGTEAFF
TGTGCCTGCAGGGACGGATCCTGGGGCACTGAAGCTTTCTTT
>TRBV2|NA|few|TRBJ2-4
CASEGGGASLAKNIQYF
TGTGCCAGCGAAGGTGGGGGGGCCTCTCTAGCCAAAAACATTCAGTACTTC
>TRBV18|NA|NA|TRBJ2-3
CASSPEGLGTDTQYF
TGTGCCAGCTCACCAGAGGGATTGGGCACAGATACGCAGTATTTT
>TRBV11-2|NA|NA|TRBJ2-1
CASSPLSGEQFF
TGTGCCAGCAGCCCCCTCAGTGGTGAGCAGTTCTTC
>TRBV28|TRBD1|NA|TRBJ2-7
CASSLWGGQGSEQYF
TGTGCCAGCAGTTTATGGGGGGGACAGGGATCCGAGCAGTACTTC
>TRBV3-1|NA|NA|TRBJ2-7
CASSQGSRNYGQYF
TGTGCCAGCAGCCAAGGGAGCAGAAACTACGGGCAGTACTTC
>TRBV27|NA|NA|TRBJ1-5
CASSLWGRGNQPQHF
TGTGCCAGCAGTTTATGGGGGAGGGGCAATCAGCCCCAGCATTTT
>TRBV4-2|NA|NA|TRBJ1-1
CASSQDFLGPPEAFF
TGTGCCAGCAGCCAAGATTTTTTGGGACCTCCCGAAGCTTTCTTT
>TRBV13|NA|NA|TRBJ2-2
CASSFPRGATGELFF
TGTGCCAGCAGCTTCCCTAGGGGCGCGACCGGGGAGCTGTTTTTT
>TRBV19|TRBD1|NA|TRBJ2-1
CASSGTGFLGLYNEQFF
TGTGCCAGCTCCGGGACAGGGTTCTTAGGCCTCTACAATGAGCAGTTCTTC
>TRBV21-1|NA|few|TRBJ2-2
CASSKVVGQANTGELFF
TGTGCCAGCAGCAAAGTAGTTGGACAGGCAAACACCGGGGAGCTGTTTTTT
>TRBV6-5|NA|NA|TRBJ2-7
CASSFVRGGPREQYF
TGTGCCAGCAGCTTCGTGAGGGGGGGGCCAAGGGAGCAGTACTTC
>TRBV14|NA|few|TRBJ1-4
CASSQTREGSNEKLFF
TGTGCCAGCAGCCAAACCCGGGAGGGGTCTAATGAAAAACTGTTTTTT
>TRBV12-3/TRBV12-4|NA|many|TRBJ1-5
CASSLSSVQPQHF
TGTGCCAGCAGTTTGTCGTCAGTTCAGCCCCAGCATTTT
>TRBV20-1|NA|many|TRBJ2-7
CSARRLEDGSYEQYF
TGCAGTGCTAGGCGTTTGGAGGACGGAAGTTACGAGCAGTACTTC